This is a list of T cell receptor beta chains from one sample in a study of cytomegalovirus exposure and HLA in healthy donors. Clones were sequenced by immunoSEQ multiplex PCR, and TCRdb holds only the in-frame ones, with some missing. The sample carries 140,000 or so clones, roughly 80% recorded once. The sample taken for sequencing was PBMCs. These receptors came from a boy between 2 and 10 years old in good health and CMV-seronegative. The CDR3 runs from the conserved cysteine through the conserved F or W. D genes are given only for firm matches. For some rows the clone size is stated as once, few or many, or as a class when expanded; others skip it.

d_gene	v_gene	j_gene	abundance	CDR3aa	CDR3nt
.	TRBV5-4	TRBJ2-1	.	CASSPITAKSSYNEQFF	TGTGCCAGCAGCCCCATTACCGCAAAGAGCTCCTACAATGAGCAGTTCTTC
.	TRBV28	TRBJ2-5	.	CASSKAYRLQETQYF	TGTGCCAGCAGTAAAGCTTACAGGTTGCAGGAGACCCAGTACTTC
TRBD1	TRBV4-3	TRBJ2-7	.	CASSQDFAPRQGIYEQYF	TGCGCCAGCAGCCAAGATTTCGCCCCTAGACAGGGGATCTACGAGCAGTACTTC
TRBD1	TRBV5-6	TRBJ1-5	.	CASSLGQGARSDQPQHF	TGTGCCAGCAGCCTGGGACAGGGGGCTCGTTCTGATCAGCCCCAGCATTTT
.	TRBV10-1	TRBJ1-5	.	CASSDPTEAYSNQPQHF	TGCGCCAGCAGTGACCCGACAGAGGCCTATAGCAATCAGCCCCAGCATTTT
.	TRBV2	TRBJ2-3	.	CASSDDGVLSTDTQYF	TGTGCCAGCAGTGATGACGGGGTTCTTAGCACAGATACGCAGTATTTT
.	TRBV5-8	TRBJ2-1	.	CASSLPLYNEQFF	TGTGCCAGCAGCTTGCCGCTATACAATGAGCAGTTCTTC
TRBD2	TRBV7-9	TRBJ2-1	.	CASSVSGTSGYNEQFF	TGTGCCAGCAGCGTGTCCGGGACTAGCGGGTACAATGAGCAGTTCTTC
.	TRBV7-2	TRBJ2-7	once	CASSPLEVPSEQYF	TGTGCCAGCAGCCCGCTTGAAGTCCCCAGCGAGCAGTACTTC
.	TRBV7-3	TRBJ2-7	.	CASSLTYGIREQYF	TGTGCCAGCAGCTTAACGTACGGGATACGCGAGCAGTACTTC
.	TRBV4-2	TRBJ2-4	.	CASSQYPRGAKNIQYF	TGTGCCAGCAGCCAGTACCCTAGGGGTGCCAAAAACATTCAGTACTTC
TRBD2	TRBV28	TRBJ2-2	.	CASSPHGGGNTGELFF	TGTGCCAGCAGTCCCCATGGGGGGGGGAACACCGGGGAGCTGTTTTTT
.	TRBV12-5	TRBJ2-3	.	CASGLRQMVPDTQYF	TGTGCTAGTGGTTTAAGACAGATGGTACCAGATACGCAGTATTTT
.	TRBV10-3	TRBJ2-2	.	CAIRWTLVDTGELFF	TGTGCCATACGCTGGACTCTCGTGGACACCGGGGAGCTGTTTTTT
TRBD1	TRBV6-1	TRBJ1-2	.	CASRYQGALNGYTF	TGTGCCAGCAGGTACCAGGGGGCGTTAAATGGCTACACCTTC
.	TRBV9	TRBJ2-3	.	CASSPRLPYF	TGTGCCAGCAGCCCCCGACTCCCGTATTTT
TRBD1	TRBV28	TRBJ1-4	few	CASSPGTEYEKLFF	TGTGCCAGCAGCCCCGGGACAGAGTATGAAAAACTGTTTTTT
.	TRBV4-3	TRBJ2-1	once	CASSQDPRGRSSYNEQFF	TGCGCCAGCAGCCAAGATCCGCGGGGGCGGAGCTCCTACAATGAGCAGTTCTTC
TRBD1	TRBV27	TRBJ1-5	few	CASSGRSGQNSNQPQHF	TGTGCCAGCAGTGGCCGATCGGGACAGAATAGCAATCAGCCCCAGCATTTT
.	TRBV30	TRBJ1-2	.	CAWNPGLINYGYTF	TGTGCCTGGAATCCGGGACTCATTAACTATGGCTACACCTTC
.	TRBV7-3	TRBJ1-1	.	CASSQGGEAFF	TGTGCCAGCAGTCAAGGCGGTGAAGCTTTCTTT
.	TRBV18	TRBJ2-1	.	CASSPWTQYNEQFF	TGTGCCAGCTCACCATGGACACAATACAATGAGCAGTTCTTC
.	TRBV4-1	TRBJ2-3	.	CASSRGADTQYF	TGCGCCAGCAGCCGGGGGGCAGATACGCAGTATTTT
TRBD1	TRBV18	TRBJ1-6	.	CASSTTGGDNSPLHF	TGTGCCAGCTCAACAACAGGGGGCGATAATTCACCCCTCCACTTT
.	TRBV6-6	TRBJ2-1	.	CASSKTRGNEQFF	TGTGCCAGCAGCAAAACTAGGGGGAATGAGCAGTTCTTC
.	TRBV12-5	TRBJ1-2	.	CASGSSGRGLKLAISYGYTF	TGTGCTAGTGGTTCTTCTGGGCGCGGGTTGAAGCTCGCTATTAGCTATGGCTACACCTTC
TRBD1	TRBV11-1	TRBJ2-7	few	CASSSRAGGSSYEQYF	TGTGCCAGCAGCTCGAGAGCAGGGGGCAGCTCCTACGAGCAGTACTTC
.	TRBV18	TRBJ1-5	few	CASSPRSGGTQPQHF	TGTGCCAGCTCACCAAGATCGGGGGGAACTCAGCCCCAGCATTTT
TRBD1	TRBV6-1	TRBJ1-6	.	CASSGYRDRGIFRSPLHF	TGTGCCAGCAGTGGATACCGGGACAGGGGAATTTTTCGTTCACCCCTCCACTTT
.	TRBV6-1	TRBJ2-5	.	CASSEAGLIIRGQETQYF	TGTGCCAGCAGTGAAGCGGGACTGATCATCAGGGGGCAAGAGACCCAGTACTTC
TRBD1	TRBV7-6	TRBJ2-6	.	CASSLTGDGGANVLTF	TGTGCCAGCAGCCTGACAGGGGATGGGGGGGCCAACGTCCTGACTTTC
TRBD1	TRBV29-1	TRBJ2-6	.	CSVAGQGGSGANVLTF	TGCAGCGTAGCGGGACAGGGGGGCTCTGGGGCCAACGTCCTGACTTTC
.	TRBV7-2	TRBJ2-7	once	CASSLKYEQYF	TGTGCCAGCAGCCTTAAATACGAGCAGTACTTC
TRBD1	TRBV6-1	TRBJ1-1	.	CASSKDRGNTEAFF	TGTGCCAGCAGTAAGGACAGGGGGAACACTGAAGCTTTCTTT
TRBD1	TRBV28	TRBJ2-2	.	CASSTGAGTGELFF	TGTGCCAGCAGTACAGGGGCAGGCACCGGGGAGCTGTTTTTT
TRBD2	TRBV4-3	TRBJ2-3	.	CASSHGHSGRSTDTQYF	TGCGCCAGCAGCCATGGCCATAGCGGGCGAAGCACAGATACGCAGTATTTT
.	TRBV2	TRBJ1-5	.	CASSERRNQPQHF	TGTGCCAGCAGTGAACGGAGAAATCAGCCCCAGCATTTT
.	TRBV29-1	TRBJ1-5	.	CSVVLGAGDSNQPQHF	TGCAGCGTTGTTTTAGGAGCAGGGGATAGCAATCAGCCCCAGCATTTT
.	TRBV9	TRBJ1-3	.	CASSPQRNTIYF	TGTGCCAGCAGCCCGCAGAGAAACACCATATATTTT
TRBD1	TRBV28	TRBJ2-7	.	CASRRQGAGNPPYYEQYF	TGTGCCAGCAGGAGACAGGGGGCGGGGAATCCCCCCTACTACGAGCAGTACTTC
.	TRBV7-9	TRBJ2-1	few	CASSTTYNEQFF	TGTGCCAGCAGCACCACATACAATGAGCAGTTCTTC
.	TRBV10-1	TRBJ2-1	few	CASSAGSSYNEQFF	TGCGCCAGCAGTGCCGGGAGCTCCTACAATGAGCAGTTCTTC
.	TRBV6-5	TRBJ2-1	.	CASSYPGMANEQFF	TGTGCCAGCAGTTACCCCGGGATGGCCAATGAGCAGTTCTTC
.	TRBV9	TRBJ1-2	.	CASSPPGGGGKGYTF	TGTGCCAGCAGCCCCCCGGGTGGCGGAGGGAAAGGCTACACCTTC
TRBD2	TRBV4-1	TRBJ2-7	.	CASGPGLAGVAAREQYF	TGCGCCAGTGGACCGGGACTAGCGGGAGTGGCGGCTAGGGAGCAGTACTTC
.	TRBV11-2	TRBJ1-1	.	CASSLVQKNTEAFF	TGTGCCAGCAGCTTAGTACAGAAGAACACTGAAGCTTTCTTT
TRBD1	TRBV18	TRBJ1-1	.	CASSHGAGQESNTEAFF	TGTGCCAGCTCACATGGGGCGGGACAGGAAAGTAACACTGAAGCTTTCTTT
TRBD2	TRBV4-1	TRBJ2-1	.	CASSQAASGGLEGEQFF	TGCGCCAGCAGCCAGGCGGCTAGCGGGGGCCTTGAAGGGGAGCAGTTCTTC
TRBD1	TRBV2	TRBJ2-7	.	CASRLQGALYEQYF	TGTGCCAGCAGACTACAGGGGGCGCTTTACGAGCAGTACTTC
.	TRBV10-3	TRBJ1-4	.	CAISDSPRGHEKLFF	TGTGCCATCAGTGATTCCCCTAGGGGTCATGAAAAACTGTTTTTT
TRBD1	TRBV6-5	TRBJ1-5	.	CASSYTTGSGQPQHF	TGTGCCAGCAGTTACACGACAGGGTCGGGGCAGCCCCAGCATTTT
.	TRBV7-9	TRBJ1-1	.	CSSSTKSDRRNTEAFF	TGTTCCAGCAGCACTAAATCTGACAGACGGAACACTGAAGCTTTCTTT
TRBD1	TRBV2	TRBJ1-5	.	CASGTGYVQPQHF	TGTGCCAGCGGGACAGGGTATGTCCAGCCCCAGCATTTT
.	TRBV6-5	TRBJ2-7	.	CAISNGYEQYF	TGTGCCATTTCAAACGGCTACGAGCAGTACTTC